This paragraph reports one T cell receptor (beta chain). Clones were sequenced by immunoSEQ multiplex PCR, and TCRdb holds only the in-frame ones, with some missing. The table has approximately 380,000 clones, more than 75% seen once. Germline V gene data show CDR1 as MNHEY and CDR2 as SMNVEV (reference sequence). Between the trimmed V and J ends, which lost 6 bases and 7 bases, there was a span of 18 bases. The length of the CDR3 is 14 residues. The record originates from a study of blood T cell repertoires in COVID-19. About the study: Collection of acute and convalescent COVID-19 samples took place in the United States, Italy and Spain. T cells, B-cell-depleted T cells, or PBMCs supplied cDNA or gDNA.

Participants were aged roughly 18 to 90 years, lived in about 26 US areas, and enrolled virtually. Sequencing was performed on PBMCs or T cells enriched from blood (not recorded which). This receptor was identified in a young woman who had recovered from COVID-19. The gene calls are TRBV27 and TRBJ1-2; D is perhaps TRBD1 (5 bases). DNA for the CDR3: TGTGCCAGCAGAAAAGACCCAGGGTCGGCTGGCTACACCTTC. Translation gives CASRKDPGSAGYTF.